This T cell receptor (beta chain) comes out of a study of CD8 T cell repertoires and HIV-1 epitope variants. Study summary: Controls were a CMV, EBV and flu pool, Ebola AY9, and no peptide. An uncultured baseline aliquot held 1M T cells. Overall study findings and caveats: Nef KF9 drew several clonotypes and HW9 one, without TAALDMSHF responses.

V lost 3 bases and J lost 7; bases outside the gene matches: 8. From germline, CDR1 is KGHSH and CDR2 LQKENI. The CDR3 length is 15 residues. TCR beta CDR3 was sequenced at survey depth on immunoSEQ. Assay: immunoSEQ multiplex PCR; the TCRdb copy retains only in-frame clones and omits some. The profile shows some 6,000 clones, more than 65% of them singletons. There are a few counts of this clone. The antigen is unknown. This chain links TRBV18 with TRBJ1-5, with 8 bases matching TRBD1. Sequenced input: cultured CD8+ T cells derived from PBMCs. The sequence was obtained from a male donor with HIV. CDR3: CASSPNRGFEQPQHF. The CDR3 DNA is TGTGCCAGCTCACCGAACAGGGGGTTTGAACAGCCCCAGCATTTT. Looking up the rest from reference TRBV18 and TRBJ1-5 gives the full variable domain: NAGVMQNPRHLVRRRGQEARLRCSPMKGHSHVYWYRQLPEEGLKFMVYLQKENIIDESGMPKERFSAEFPKEGPSILRIQQVVRGDSAAYFCASSPNRGFEQPQHFGDGTRLSIL.